Included here is one T cell receptor beta chain sequence, with context. Its antigen is unknown. This record comes from a study of STAT5B mutations in CD4+ large granular lymphocyte leukemia. Whole-study context: Among healthy controls, a particular HLA allele went with more CDR3 'QG' motifs.

Study conclusions and caveats: Higher CD4+ than CD8+ T-LGLL clonality might reflect small sample size.

The assay was run at survey level. Clones were sequenced by immunoSEQ multiplex PCR, and TCRdb holds only the in-frame ones, with some missing. Among under 35,000 clones listed, 78% were seen once. The CDR3 is 14 amino acids. V was clipped by 3 bases and J by 4 bases, with 11 bases between them. Per germline, CDR1 MNHNS and CDR2 SASEGT. The V gene is TRBV6-1, the J gene TRBJ2-3, with a tentative D call TRBD2 (6 bases). This clonotype originated in a human donor in good health. Sequencing used CD4+ T cells from blood buffy coats. CDR3 sequence reads: CASSEGGPADTQYF. Here the CDR3 DNA reads TGTGCCAGCAGTGAGGGAGGTCCCGCAGATACGCAGTATTTT.